This record concerns one T cell receptor beta chain sequence. Its antigen is unknown. TCRdb keeps only in-frame clones here, not all; method: immunoSEQ multiplex PCR. This sample has 600,000 to 700,000 clones, with around 78% found just once. The germline gives CDR1 LNHDA, CDR2 SQIVND (reference sequence). This CDR3 contains 15 residues. Trimming cost V 7 bases and J 3 bases; bases outside gene matches: 7. The data derive from a study of shared clonotypes between healthy human individuals. Overall study context: Each donor contributed plates that comprised three CD4 naive, three CD4 memory, two CD8 naive and one CD8 memory. General study points: A small donor pool kept down the genetic and exposure-history diversity that was represented.

The chain combines TRBV19 with TRBJ2-2; 8 nucleotides match TRBD2. Sequencing was done on a sample of memory CD4+ T cells sorted from blood. As to subset: CD45RA-negative fraction. This clonotype was obtained from a woman aged 30 to 39 in good health. In nucleotides, the CDR3 is TGTGCCAGTATCTCCGGGAGGGGCGACACCGGGGAGCTGTTTTTT. It translates to CASISGRGDTGELFF.